The TCR beta chain described here comes from a study of blood T cells in healthy people across ages. Sample donors were healthy Caucasian individuals that came from Russia, aged 6 to 90. Sample-barcoded 5' priming and a J-beta primer mix drove a second PCR of about 7 to 12 cycles. Every molecule of cDNA carried a tag from a template-switch adaptor with 12 random nucleotides. TCRdb re-called the 5' RACE reads with MiXCR, one entry per CDR3 protein. This table holds 1.5 million to 2 million distinct CDR3 sequences, more than 35% found once. The germline V gene has CDR1 MNHNS and CDR2 SASEGT. V shed 6 bases and J 4 bases; nucleotides not matched to a gene: 3. The CDR3 sequence is 13 residues long.

This sequence originates from a human donor in good health. Sequenced material: blood. V is TRBV6-1 and J is TRBJ1-2, with TRBD1 identical over 9 bases. DNA for the CDR3: TGTGCCAGCAGGGGACAGGGTATCTATGGCTACACCTTC. Its protein is CASRGQGIYGYTF.